A selection of T cell receptor beta chains follows, all from one sample in a study of blood T cell repertoires in COVID-19. Repertoires were generated with immunoSEQ multiplex PCR, while TCRdb's copy carries only in-frame clones and drops some. The sample gives about 200,000 clones, approximately 86% of which show up once; over 2.5% is in the top ten. The sequencing input was peripheral blood. The receptors were sampled from a man aged 60-69 years with acute or convalescent COVID-19. Each CDR3 is given with its conserved first and last residue. Fields, in order: V gene, D gene, J gene, clone size, CDR3 protein, CDR3 DNA. The D gene is left open where the match is weak. A clone size is listed for some rows: how often the clone was seen (once, few, many), or a class if it is expanded.

TRBV6-2/TRBV6-3	TRBD1	TRBJ1-6	.	CASSFRRDRDPYNSPLHF	TGTGCCAGCAGTTTCCGAAGGGACAGGGACCCCTATAATTCACCCCTCCACTTT
TRBV7-9	TRBD2	TRBJ2-2	.	CASTLRTSGAYTGELFF	TGTGCCAGCACCCTCCGGACTAGCGGAGCGTACACCGGGGAGCTGTTTTTT
TRBV29-1	.	TRBJ2-5	.	CSVVAGAFWETQYF	TGCAGCGTTGTGGCAGGGGCCTTTTGGGAGACCCAGTACTTC
TRBV19	TRBD1	TRBJ1-1	.	CASSIEAARGLEAFF	TGTGCCAGTAGTATAGAAGCCGCAAGGGGGCTTGAAGCTTTCTTT
TRBV5-6	TRBD1	TRBJ2-5	.	CASSARDSHGETQYF	TGTGCCAGCAGCGCCCGGGACAGCCACGGGGAGACCCAGTACTTC
TRBV5-1	.	TRBJ2-1	.	CASSWGRGKTYNEQFF	TGCGCCAGCAGCTGGGGTAGGGGGAAGACTTACAATGAGCAGTTCTTC
TRBV9	TRBD1	TRBJ1-6	many	CASSASPGQGENSPLHF	TGTGCCAGCAGCGCCTCCCCGGGACAGGGAGAGAATTCACCCCTCCACTTT
TRBV5-1	.	TRBJ2-7	.	CASSIQGYEQYF	TGCGCCAGCAGCATACAGGGATACGAGCAGTACTTC
TRBV7-9	.	TRBJ2-2	.	CASRSTGPTGELFF	TGTGCCAGCAGGTCGACAGGACCCACCGGGGAGCTGTTTTTT
TRBV5-1	TRBD1	TRBJ2-4	.	CASWPGDRVKNIQYF	TGCGCCAGCTGGCCCGGGGACAGGGTGAAAAACATTCAGTACTTC
TRBV3-1/TRBV3-2	.	TRBJ2-3	.	CASSQEGGPGQRADTQYF	TGTGCCAGCAGCCAAGAGGGGGGACCGGGACAGCGCGCAGATACGCAGTATTTT
TRBV5-4	.	TRBJ1-4	.	CASSLGTANEKLFF	TGTGCCAGCAGCTTGGGGACAGCTAATGAAAAACTGTTTTTT
TRBV2	.	TRBJ1-2	.	CASSDRGLYGYTF	TGTGCCAGCAGTGACAGGGGCCTCTATGGCTACACCTTC
TRBV24-1	.	TRBJ2-3	.	CATSDRWTLTDTQYF	TGTGCCACCAGTGACCGTTGGACACTCACAGATACGCAGTATTTT
TRBV5-1	TRBD2	TRBJ2-5	.	CASSTLAGGQETQYF	TGCGCCAGCAGCACACTAGCGGGGGGGCAAGAGACCCAGTACTTC
TRBV11-2	TRBD1	TRBJ2-5	.	CASSLPTGTLQETQYF	TGTGCCAGCAGCTTACCGACAGGGACACTCCAAGAGACCCAGTACTTC
TRBV6-5	TRBD1	TRBJ2-1	.	CASSYGQGNEQFF	TGTGCCAGCAGTTACGGACAGGGCAATGAGCAGTTCTTC
TRBV6-4	.	TRBJ2-7	once	CASSVELGSYEQYF	TGTGCCAGCAGTGTCGAACTAGGCTCCTACGAGCAGTACTTC
TRBV7-9	TRBD2	TRBJ2-1	.	CASSLSSGGAVNEQFF	TGTGCCAGCAGCCTAAGTAGCGGGGGGGCAGTCAATGAGCAGTTCTTC
TRBV5-6	TRBD2	TRBJ2-1	.	CASRGTSGVYNEQFF	TGTGCCAGCAGGGGGACTAGCGGGGTATACAATGAGCAGTTCTTC
TRBV21-1	.	TRBJ2-4	.	CASSKEGHKNIQYF	TGTGCCAGCAGCAAAGAGGGGCACAAAAACATTCAGTACTTC
TRBV5-8	.	TRBJ1-2	.	CASSLEGYGYTF	TGTGCCAGCAGCTTAGAGGGTTATGGCTACACCTTC
TRBV5-1	.	TRBJ1-1	.	CASSLVQGNTEAFF	TGCGCCAGCAGCTTGGTTCAGGGGAACACTGAAGCTTTCTTT
TRBV15	TRBD1	TRBJ1-1	.	CATSSRGQGGPMNTEAFF	TGTGCCACCAGCAGTCGGGGACAGGGGGGACCCATGAACACTGAAGCTTTCTTT
TRBV12-1	.	TRBJ2-7	.	CASSRPRYF	TGTGCCAGCAGCCGCCCTAGGTACTTC
TRBV30	.	TRBJ1-2	.	CAWSAKTQLFNYGYTF	TGTGCCTGGAGTGCAAAGACACAGCTCTTTAACTATGGCTACACCTTC
TRBV11-3	TRBD2	TRBJ2-3	.	CASSLGLAGGRTDTQYF	TGTGCCAGCAGCTTGGGACTAGCGGGGGGCCGCACAGATACGCAGTATTTT
TRBV6-1	TRBD2	TRBJ2-5	.	CASSERGGQETQYF	TGTGCCAGCAGTGAGCGGGGGGGCCAAGAGACCCAGTACTTC